The sequence of this T cell receptor beta chain was determined in a study of identical twins. This clonotype has more than one count but fewer than ten. Antigen specificity is unknown. Study-wide results and caveats: Alpha sequences that were out-of-frame and twin-shared showed an excess of low generation probability. Weaker excess sharing between twins was seen in beta out-of-frame sequences.

TCRdb called the 5' RACE reads again in MiXCR, with one record for every CDR3 protein. The data show roughly 690,000 distinct CDR3 sequences, 21% seen once. CDR1 and CDR2 (germline): PRHDT, FYEKMQ (reference sequence). This CDR3 contains 14 residues. Trimming removed 4 bases from V and 11 bases from J, with 18 bases in between. The sample was also linked to a second study, of T cells expressing NK-cell markers.

The sequence was obtained from a young woman in good health. The chain employs TRBV13 and TRBJ2-1, with TRBD1 as a possible D gene (6 bases). The sample consisted of PBMCs. DNA for the CDR3: TGTGCCAGCAGCTGGGAAGACCGCGACAGGCAGCAGTTCTTC. Amino acids: CASSWEDRDRQQFF.